Shown below are 21 T cell receptor beta chains from a single sample sequenced in a study of blood T cell repertoires in COVID-19. Measured with immunoSEQ multiplex PCR; TCRdb has only the in-frame clones, and not every one. The sample has 250,000 to 300,000 clones, 88% seen once. Sequencing was done on a sample of PBMCs or T cells enriched from blood (not recorded which). Receptors originate from a woman in her sixties or seventies in a cohort exposed to, infected with or recovered from COVID-19 (not recorded which).

This chain uses TRBV7-2 with TRBJ1-2, with 9 positions matching TRBD1. Germline assignment: CDR1 SGHTA and CDR2 FQGNSA. J gave up 7 bases and V 1 base, and 4 bases lay outside the gene matches. The CDR3 spans 14 residues. CDR3 in DNA: TGTGCCAGCAGCTTAGATGGGACAGGGAGTGGCTACACCTTC. This encodes CASSLDGTGSGYTF.

The chain uses TRBV5-1 and TRBJ2-2; D is unresolved. Germline CDR1 and CDR2: SGHRS and YFSETQ. This CDR3 spans 14 amino acids. The V gene lost 3 bases and the J gene lost 5 bases, with 11 bases spanning the gap. The DNA of the CDR3 is TGCGCCAGCAGCTCCACAGCTACAACCGGGGAGCTGTTTTTT. Its protein product is CASSSTATTGELFF.

Written as DNA, the CDR3 is TGTGCCAGCAGTGAAGGAGGAGCGGGAATGGCCTACAATGAGCAGTTCTTC. Translated: CASSEGGAGMAYNEQFF. V is TRBV2 and J is TRBJ2-1; 7 bases agree with TRBD2. This CDR3 region has 17 residues. CDR1 SNHLY and CDR2 FYNNEI come from the germline V gene. Losses at the gene ends were 1 base for V and 2 bases for J; bases not matched to a gene: 8. The full variable domain, rest sourced from reference TRBV2 and TRBJ2-1, is EPEVTQTPSHQVTQMGQEVILRCVPISNHLYFYWYRQILGQKVEFLVSFYNNEISEKSEIFDDQFSVERPDGSNFTLKIRSTKLEDSAMYFCASSEGGAGMAYNEQFFGPGTRLTVL.

The chain recombines TRBV2 with TRBJ2-3; 9 bases line up with TRBD1. Germline V CDR1 and CDR2: SNHLY, FYNNEI. The CDR3 runs 14 residues. The junction had 2 bases not matched to a gene; V was cut back by 4 bases and J by 3 bases. CDR3 sequence: CASSVGQGTDTQYF. CDR3 nucleotides: TGTGCCAGCAGTGTAGGACAGGGGACAGATACGCAGTATTTT.

The V call is TRBV7-9, the J call TRBJ1-4; D remains ambiguous. This CDR3 region has 14 residues. The germline CDR1 and CDR2 sequences are SEHNR and FQNEAQ (reference sequence). Deletions cut 1 base from V and 3 bases from J, with 6 bases between. The CDR3 DNA reads TGTGCCAGCAGCTTAGGAGGTTCTAATGAAAAACTGTTTTTT. It encodes CASSLGGSNEKLFF.

The chain uses TRBV5-4 and TRBJ2-5, with a possible D match to TRBD2 (5 bases). The CDR3 spans 14 residues. The germline CDR1 and CDR2 sequences are SGHNT and YYREEE (reference sequence). Trimming shortened V by 4 bases and J by 5 bases, and 15 bases separated the two germline ends. CDR3 sequence reads: CASSVGISGETQYF. The CDR3 nucleotides are TGTGCCAGCAGCGTCGGGATCAGTGGGGAGACCCAGTACTTC.

Written as DNA, the CDR3 is TGTGCCAGCAGACGAGGGACAGGGGGCCCCTACGAGCAGTACTTC. It specifies CASRRGTGGPYEQYF. The J gene is TRBJ2-7, the V gene TRBV5-6; 12 positions agree with TRBD1. The germline CDR1 and CDR2 sequences are SGHDT and YYEEEE. With V trimmed by 5 bases and J by 2 bases, 5 bases remained unmatched. There are 15 residues in the CDR3.

This chain connects TRBV29-1 to TRBJ1-1; 7 bases line up with TRBD1. This CDR3 contains 14 residues. CDR1 is SQVTM, CDR2 ANQGSEA, per germline. V dropped 7 bases and J dropped 4; count of bases not matched to a gene: 12. The CDR3 nucleotides read TGCAGCGCAAACAGGGGTGGGGGGACCACTGAAGCTTTCTTT. It codes for CSANRGGGTTEAFF. The complete variable domain, with remaining parts taken from reference TRBV29-1 and TRBJ1-1, reads SAVISQKPSRDICQRGTSLTIQCQVDSQVTMMFWYRQQPGQSLTLIATANQGSEATYESGFVIDKFPISRPNLTFSTLTVSNMSPEDSSIYLCSANRGGGTTEAFFGQGTRLTVV.

V usage is TRBV9 and J usage is TRBJ1-1; 7 bases are shared with TRBD1. Germline CDR1 reads SGDLS; CDR2 reads YYNGEE. The ends lost 4 bases at V and 3 bases at J; junction bases unmatched: 9. This CDR3 is built from 15 residues. The CDR3 nucleotides are TGTGCCAGCAGCCCTCGGGACAGCGCTCACACTGAAGCTTTCTTT. It yields the protein CASSPRDSAHTEAFF.

This clone was seen only a few times. This chain connects TRBV27 to TRBJ2-6, with a possible D match to TRBD1 (7 bases). This CDR3 region has 18 residues. The ends were cut back, 7 bases at V and 1 base at J, with 20 bases in the middle. In germline, CDR1 is MNHEY, CDR2 SMNVEV (reference sequence). The CDR3 here is CASTQRQGGKSGANVLTF. In nucleotides, the CDR3 is TGTGCCAGCACCCAGAGGCAGGGGGGAAAGTCTGGGGCCAACGTCCTGACTTTC.

The chain combines TRBV2 with TRBJ2-2; D may be TRBD2 (6 bases). The germline V and J ends were trimmed by 6 bases and 1 base, with 12 bases remaining between them. The CDR3 covers 15 residues. The germline V gene has CDR1 SNHLY and CDR2 FYNNEI. The CDR3 DNA is TGTGCCAGCAGAGCTGGGACTTGGAACACCGGGGAGCTGTTTTTT. This sequence encodes CASRAGTWNTGELFF.

The chain combines TRBV5-4 with TRBJ2-3; TRBD1 might be the D (5 bases). Germline V gives CDR1 SGHNT, CDR2 YYREEE (reference sequence). V was trimmed by 0 bases and J by 3 bases, leaving 8 bases between them. The CDR3 loop spans 14 amino acids. DNA of the CDR3: TGTGCCAGCAGCTTGGGTCCAGGGACAGATACGCAGTATTTT. This encodes CASSLGPGTDTQYF.

V usage is TRBV7-3 and J usage is TRBJ1-6, with 9 bases that match TRBD1. The CDR3 consists of 14 residues. CDR1 SGHTA and CDR2 FQGTGA come from the germline V gene. After removal of 3 bases from V and 10 bases from J, the junction contained 4 bases not matched to a gene. CDR3 DNA: TGTGCCAGCAGCTTGGGACAGGGAGGGTCACCCCTCCACTTT. Translation: CASSLGQGGSPLHF.

This sequence joins TRBV18 and TRBJ2-3, with 7 bases matching TRBD1. Germline V lookup: CDR1 KGHSH, CDR2 LQKENI. With 8 bases clipped from V and 1 base from J, the junction kept 6 bases outside the gene matches. CDR3 length: 14 residues. The CDR3 region has the DNA TGTGCCAGCGGCCTAGGACAGGGCACAGATACGCAGTATTTT. Protein sequence: CASGLGQGTDTQYF.

This clone occurred a few times. The chain is built from TRBV2 and TRBJ1-2; 7 bases are shared with TRBD1. Germline CDR1 SNHLY, CDR2 FYNNEI. CDR3 length equals 13 residues. After removal of 8 bases from V and 6 bases from J, the junction contained 9 bases not matched to a gene. CDR3 protein: CASHRGLGDGYTF. For the CDR3, the DNA is TGTGCCAGCCACAGGGGTTTAGGGGATGGCTACACCTTC.

CDR3 region: CASSLTSLGEQYF. The CDR3, as DNA: TGTGCCAGCAGCTTGACTAGCCTGGGGGAGCAGTACTTC. The chain links TRBV7-9 to TRBJ2-7; 7 bases align to TRBD2. The germline CDR1 and CDR2 sequences are SEHNR and FQNEAQ (reference sequence). The V segment lost 3 bases and the J segment 7 bases; nucleotides outside the gene matches: 6. This CDR3 has 13 amino acids.

This rearrangement joins TRBV9 to TRBJ2-5; D may be TRBD2 (5 bases). CDR1 is SGDLS and CDR2 is YYNGEE in the germline V gene. This CDR3 contains 15 residues. The V end lost 3 bases, the J end lost 3 bases, and 15 bases lay between the germline ends. The CDR3 protein is CASSAPGEPKETQYF. CDR3 DNA sequence: TGTGCCAGCAGCGCCCCCGGGGAGCCTAAAGAGACCCAGTACTTC.

The chain recombines TRBV2 with TRBJ2-1; 8 nucleotides align to TRBD2. V trimming: 7 bases; J trimming: 9 bases; junction bases outside the gene matches: 11. Per germline, CDR1 SNHLY and CDR2 FYNNEI. CDR3 length: 14 amino acids. In DNA form, the CDR3 reads TGTGCCAGCATGCCGGGACTAGGAGTAAGTGAGCAGTTCTTC. Translation gives CASMPGLGVSEQFF.

The gene calls are TRBV28 and TRBJ2-7; a possible D gene is TRBD2 (6 bases). V lost 4 bases to trimming and J lost 5 bases, with 30 bases between them. Germline V gene sequence: CDR1 MDHEN, CDR2 SYDVKM. This CDR3 spans 19 amino acids. As DNA, the CDR3 is TGTGCCAGCAGTTACCGAGGGACTGAGTTTTCCGGGACCTTTAACGAGCAGTACTTC. It specifies CASSYRGTEFSGTFNEQYF. Full variable domain (missing parts from reference TRBV28 and TRBJ2-7): DVKVTQSSRYLVKRTGEKVFLECVQDMDHENMFWYRQDPGLGLRLIYFSYDVKMKEKGDIPEGYSVSREKKERFSLILESASTNQTSMYLCASSYRGTEFSGTFNEQYFGPGTRLTVT.

J is TRBJ1-4 and V is TRBV5-6, with 7 bases lining up with TRBD1. Trimming removed 4 bases from V and 5 bases from J; junction bases left unmatched: 11. From germline, CDR1 is SGHDT and CDR2 YYEEEE. There are 16 residues in the CDR3. The CDR3 sequence: CASSPGRGHPNEKLFF. CDR3 DNA sequence: TGTGCCAGCAGCCCCGGGAGGGGGCACCCGAATGAAAAACTGTTTTTT. The variable domain in full, completed from reference TRBV5-6 and TRBJ1-4, reads DAGVTQSPTHLIKTRGQQVTLRCSPKSGHDTVSWYQQALGQGPQFIFQYYEEEERQRGNFPDRFSGHQFPNYSSELNVNALLLGDSALYLCASSPGRGHPNEKLFFGSGTQLSVL.

This rearrangement joins TRBV3-1 (or the pseudogene TRBV3-2) to TRBJ2-2; D is perhaps TRBD2 (5 bases). The germline V gene encodes CDR1 LGHDT and CDR2 YNNKEL (reference sequence). V gave up 4 bases and J gave up 8 bases, with 14 bases separating them. The CDR3 spans 14 residues. For the CDR3, the DNA is TGTGCCAGCAGCCCCACTAGGGCGTCTGGGGAGCTGTTTTTT. This gives the protein CASSPTRASGELFF.